This T cell receptor beta chain was captured by sequencing in a study of human T cells and chemical hapten exposure. General study points: Compared with pre-sensitization or healthy control sets, expanded TCRs clustered more. Donors in the study had alopecia, meaning their immune response may differ from healthy people's. A positive correlation with patch test score was found for PT1 expanded TCR counts.

V lost 7 bases and J 7 bases, leaving 11 bases between the germline ends. This CDR3 contains 11 residues. CDR1 and CDR2 from the germline V gene are MDHEN and SYDVKM. One entry per CDR3 protein results from TCRdb running MiXCR on the RACE reads. The sample yields 84,000 or so distinct CDR3 sequences, 9.5% to 13% seen once. The time point: patch test 2, 6 weeks after DPC sensitization. This sample's treatment: therapeutic diphenylcyclopropenone sensitization with weekly scalp DPC. The table lists this clonotype with a few counts. What it recognizes is unknown. V is TRBV28 and J is TRBJ2-7, with no clear D. This clonotype was sampled from a woman in her thirties with alopecia areata. Some clones in this sample may be carry-over from other donors' samples. The sample in question was whole blood, obtained in connection with sensitization to the hapten diphenylcyclopropenone (DPC). Here the CDR3 DNA reads TGTGCCAGCAAGAAGGGTTGGGAGCAGTACTTC. It encodes CASKKGWEQYF.